This passage covers 27 T cell receptor beta chains from one sample sequenced in a study of neurological immune-mediated disorders. Each CDR3 protein is one row after TCRdb ran MiXCR on the 5' RACE reads. The table lists about 60,000 distinct CDR3 sequences, 3.5% to 4.5% of them singletons. The material sequenced was PBMCs. These receptors were collected from a woman aged 45-65 years with multiple sclerosis.

This clonotype has just a few counts. At one end the junction does not follow the germline gene, possibly because of a read error. The V gene is TRBV19, the J gene TRBJ1-5, with a weak D call TRBD1 (5 bases). CDR3 size: 16 residues. The V gene's germline CDR1 is LNHDA and CDR2 SQIVND (reference sequence). The CDR3 region has the DNA TGTGCCAGTAGTATAATTTGGCAGGGTGAAGGTCAGCCCCAGAATTTT. It codes for CASSIIWQGEGQPQNF.

This clonotype was recorded many times. The chain carries TRBV7-9 and TRBJ1-5; 10 nucleotides line up with TRBD1. Per the germline V gene, CDR1 is SEHNR and CDR2 is FQNEAQ (reference sequence). The V segment lost 4 bases and the J segment 2 bases; nucleotides outside the gene matches: 8. This CDR3 has 17 amino acids. This CDR3 reads CASSSAAGTGGNQPQHF. In nucleotides, the CDR3 is TGTGCCAGCAGCTCGGCCGCCGGGACAGGGGGCAATCAGCCCCAGCATTTT.

This clonotype was observed at least ten times. The chain recombines TRBV7-2 with TRBJ2-1; tentatively, D is TRBD1 or TRBD2 (5 bases each). The CDR3 totals 14 residues. V was cut by 1 base and J by 9 bases, with 13 bases left in between. Germline CDR1 reads SGHTA; CDR2 reads FQGNSA. Written as DNA, the CDR3 is TGTGCCAGCAGCTTAGATAAGGGGAGTTTTGAGCAGTTCTTC. The encoded protein is CASSLDKGSFEQFF.

This clonotype was observed many times. The gene calls are TRBV20-1 and TRBJ2-7; maybe TRBD2 (6 bases). Germline-derived CDR1 and CDR2 are DFQATT and SNEGSKA (reference sequence). Trimming took off 3 bases at V and 5 bases at J, with 17 bases between the two ends. The CDR3 is 14 residues long. CDR3 residues: CSASLSGRLDEQYF. CDR3 nucleotide sequence: TGCAGTGCTAGTTTGTCCGGGAGACTCGACGAGCAGTACTTC.

Ten or more counts support this clonotype. V is TRBV5-1 and J is TRBJ2-7, with 8 bases identical to TRBD2. The V gene end was trimmed by 4 bases and the J gene end by 6 bases; junction bases not matched to a gene: 9. Germline V gives CDR1 SGHRS, CDR2 YFSETQ. The CDR3 consists of 14 residues. The CDR3 coding sequence is TGCGCCAGCAGCCCGGGACTAGAGAGGCTCGAGCAGTACTTC. This sequence encodes CASSPGLERLEQYF.

The table lists this clonotype with many counts. The chain has TRBV20-1 and TRBJ2-5; 8 bases match TRBD2. The CDR3 has 16 amino acids. Germline loops: CDR1 DFQATT, CDR2 SNEGSKA (reference sequence). V trimming: 3 bases; J trimming: 4 bases; junction bases outside the gene matches: 13. CDR3 nucleotides: TGCAGTGCTAGTGGGTCCTCAGCGGGAGCTTTAGAGACCCAGTACTTC. Protein sequence: CSASGSSAGALETQYF.

By sample share, this clonotype is medium-sized (0.01 to 0.1%). The genes are TRBV5-1 and TRBJ1-1; 8 positions agree with TRBD1. Germline V gene lookup returns CDR1 SGHRS and CDR2 YFSETQ. The length of the CDR3 is 14 residues. J was trimmed by 4 bases and V by 4 bases; bases with no gene match: 6. CDR3 protein: CASSNGQGATEAFF. CDR3 nucleotides: TGCGCCAGCAGCAACGGACAGGGAGCCACTGAAGCTTTCTTT.

This clonotype was recorded at least ten times. The CDR3 spells CASSQAVQGLGEQYF. In nucleotides, the CDR3 is TGTGCCAGCAGCCAAGCCGTTCAGGGACTCGGCGAGCAGTACTTC. The rearrangement uses TRBV3-1 and TRBJ2-7; D possibly corresponds to TRBD2 (6 bases). The germline CDR1 and CDR2 sequences are LGHDT and YNNKEL (reference sequence). V was pared by 1 base and J by 6 bases, with 16 bases between. CDR3 length equals 15 residues.

Only a few counts were recorded for this clonotype. This may stem from a read error, because a much larger clone lies one nucleotide away. The J gene is TRBJ2-1, the V gene TRBV2; D not resolved. V shed 5 bases and J shed 6 bases, with 14 bases lying between them. Per the germline V gene, CDR1 is SNHLY and CDR2 is FYNNEI. The CDR3 extends over 14 amino acids. CDR3 sequence reads: CASSPLERANEQFF. The DNA of the CDR3 is TGTGCCAGCAGTCCTTTAGAAAGGGCCAATGAGCAGTTCTTC.

This clonotype was counted ten times or more. The CDR3 nucleotides read TGTGCCAGCAGCTTCGGACTGACGGGCACCGAGCAGTACTTC. It translates to CASSFGLTGTEQYF. V is TRBV5-5 and J is TRBJ2-7, with D possibly matching TRBD2 (5 bases). The CDR3 extends over 14 amino acids. Deletions cut 2 bases from V and 6 bases from J, with 15 bases between. Germline CDR1 SGHKS, CDR2 YYEKEE (reference sequence).

This clonotype occurred many times. The chain joins TRBV7-2 to TRBJ1-1; a possible D gene is TRBD1 (6 bases). V dropped 3 bases and J dropped 1 base, with 9 bases sitting between them. Germline V CDR1 and CDR2: SGHTA, FQGNSA. The CDR3 length is 14 residues. CDR3 in amino acids: CASSFQGTNTEAFF. Here the CDR3 DNA reads TGTGCCAGCAGCTTTCAGGGGACGAACACTGAAGCTTTCTTT.

This clonotype was counted at least ten times. The V gene is TRBV6-6, the J gene TRBJ2-1; 10 bases are shared with TRBD2. Germline V gene data show CDR1 as MNHNY and CDR2 as SVGAGI (reference sequence). The length of the CDR3 is 18 residues. V lost 4 bases to trimming and J lost 0 bases; unmatched junction nucleotides: 9. The DNA for the CDR3 is TGTGCCAGCAGTTCCGTAGCTAGCGGGGGAAGCTCCTACAATGAGCAGTTCTTC. Its translation: CASSSVASGGSSYNEQFF.

In this sample, this clonotype turned up many times. The chain uses TRBV29-1 and TRBJ1-2; D may be TRBD1 (5 bases). CDR1 and CDR2 from the germline V gene are SQVTM and ANQGSEA. V dropped 3 bases and J dropped 8 bases, with 19 bases sitting between them. There are 14 residues in the CDR3. CDR3 bases: TGCAGCGTTGACCCGGACAAGGGACCGCAGGGCTACACCTTC. Encoded protein: CSVDPDKGPQGYTF.

This clonotype was picked up many times. The chain uses TRBV7-9 and TRBJ2-7; TRBD1 or TRBD2 may be the D gene (5 bases each). Germline CDR1 SEHNR, CDR2 FQNEAQ (reference sequence). The CDR3 totals 13 residues. Trimming stripped 0 bases from V and 4 bases from J, with 7 bases between. CDR3 DNA sequence: TGTGCCAGCAGCTTAGCCAGGGAGTACGAGCAGTACTTC. Translating it yields CASSLAREYEQYF. Variable domain in full (rest from reference TRBV7-9 and TRBJ2-7): DTGVSQNPRHKITKRGQNVTFRCDPISEHNRLYWYRQTLGQGPEFLTYFQNEAQLEKSRLLSDRFSAERPKGSFSTLEIQRTEQGDSAMYLCASSLAREYEQYFGPGTRLTVT.

This clonotype was counted ten times or more. The chain links TRBV7-9 to TRBJ2-2; D possibly corresponds to TRBD1 (5 bases). The CDR3 runs to 15 residues. V dropped 1 base and J dropped 0 bases, with 6 bases sitting between them. CDR1 and CDR2 (germline): SEHNR, FQNEAQ (reference sequence). CDR3 DNA sequence: TGTGCCAGCAGCTTAGGGACAACGAACACCGGGGAGCTGTTTTTT. It translates to CASSLGTTNTGELFF.

This clonotype was recorded many times. The rearrangement links TRBV5-1 to TRBJ1-1; TRBD1 is a possible D gene (5 bases). The CDR3 has 13 amino acids. Germline assignment: CDR1 SGHRS and CDR2 YFSETQ. Trimming stripped 0 bases from V and 8 bases from J, with 11 bases between. The CDR3 loop is CASSLARGAEAFF. DNA for the CDR3: TGCGCCAGCAGCTTGGCCCGAGGGGCGGAAGCTTTCTTT.

This clonotype has more than one count but fewer than ten. The CDR3 bases are TGTGCCAGCAGCTCTAAAACGGACAGGGATGGCTACACCTTC. Protein product: CASSSKTDRDGYTF. This sequence joins TRBV7-3 and TRBJ1-2; 8 bases fit TRBD1. This CDR3 has 14 amino acids. Unmatched junction bases numbered 7, after V lost 4 bases and J lost 6 bases. Germline CDR1 is SGHTA and CDR2 is FQGTGA.

This clonotype appeared many times. The rearrangement joins TRBV4-2 to TRBJ2-3; 7 bases map to TRBD1. The CDR3 has 15 amino acids. Germline V lookup: CDR1 LGHNA, CDR2 YNFKEQ. V lost 4 bases and J lost 0; bases outside the gene matches: 4. Written as DNA, the CDR3 is TGTGCCAGCAGCCCGGGACAGATCAGCACAGATACGCAGTATTTT. Its protein is CASSPGQISTDTQYF.

This clonotype was detected many times. The chain combines TRBV6-5 with TRBJ2-7, with D possibly TRBD1 on 5 matching bases. The germline V and J ends were trimmed by 2 bases and 1 base, with 9 bases remaining between them. From germline, CDR1 is MNHEY and CDR2 SVGAGI. CDR3 length equals 14 residues. The CDR3 DNA follows: TGTGCCAGCAGTTACAGGGGCAAGTCCTACGAGCAGTACTTC. This gives the protein CASSYRGKSYEQYF.

A few counts support this clonotype. The rearrangement uses TRBV5-1 and TRBJ2-7; D is undetermined. The CDR3 consists of 14 residues. The V gene's germline CDR1 is SGHRS and CDR2 YFSETQ. Trimming pared 0 bases from V and 0 bases from J, leaving 7 bases between. This chain's CDR3 is CASSLALSSYEQYF. DNA of the CDR3: TGCGCCAGCAGCTTGGCCCTCAGCTCCTACGAGCAGTACTTC. The variable domain in full, with the rest retrieved from reference TRBV5-1 and TRBJ2-7, is KAGVTQTPRYLIKTRGQQVTLSCSPISGHRSVSWYQQTPGQGLQFLFEYFSETQRNKGNFPGRFSGRQFSNSRSEMNVSTLELGDSALYLCASSLALSSYEQYFGPGTRLTVT.

In its sample, this clonotype was seen many times. This chain connects TRBV29-1 to TRBJ2-2; D tentatively fits TRBD1 or TRBD2 (6 bases each). The germline V and J ends were trimmed by 5 bases and 1 base, with 14 bases remaining between them. CDR1 and CDR2 from the germline V gene are SQVTM and ANQGSEA. The CDR3 covers 15 residues. The CDR3 reads CSVPIRGVNTGELFF. The CDR3, as DNA: TGCAGCGTTCCCATAAGGGGGGTGAACACCGGGGAGCTGTTTTTT.

In this sample, this clonotype turned up many times. The CDR3 bases are TGTGCCAGCAGCTTCCGGGACAGCCGCAACAATGAGCAGTTCTTC. Its protein product is CASSFRDSRNNEQFF. The chain has TRBV11-2 and TRBJ2-1; 7 bases fit TRBD1. The CDR3 has 15 amino acids. CDR1 SGHAT and CDR2 FQNNGV come from the germline V gene. The ends lost 3 bases at V and 5 bases at J; junction bases unmatched: 7.

This clonotype was detected only a few times. The chain is built from TRBV2 and TRBJ2-2; possible D gene TRBD2, 5 bases. Germline-derived CDR1 and CDR2 are SNHLY and FYNNEI. Deletions cut 6 bases from V and 2 bases from J, with 13 bases between. This CDR3 is 15 amino acids long. Here the CDR3 reads CASRASGRNTGELFF. The CDR3 nucleotides are TGTGCCAGCAGGGCGAGCGGCAGAAACACCGGGGAGCTGTTTTTT. The full variable domain, with the rest looked up from reference TRBV2 and TRBJ2-2, is EPEVTQTPSHQVTQMGQEVILRCVPISNHLYFYWYRQILGQKVEFLVSFYNNEISEKSEIFDDQFSVERPDGSNFTLKIRSTKLEDSAMYFCASRASGRNTGELFFGEGSRLTVL.

The chain links TRBV12-3 or TRBV12-4 to TRBJ2-3; D may correspond to TRBD1 or TRBD2 (6 bases each). V was clipped by 6 bases and J by 8 bases, with 12 bases between them. This CDR3 comprises 12 residues. In DNA, the CDR3 is TGTGCCAGCAGCAAGGGGGGAGGTACGCAGTATTTT. It is translated as CASSKGGGTQYF.

This clonotype was detected a few times. This chain uses TRBV5-1 with TRBJ2-3, with 12 positions matching TRBD2. V was pared by 5 bases and J by 12 bases, with 7 bases of the junction left unmatched. Germline V gene data show CDR1 as SGHRS and CDR2 as YFSETQ. This CDR3 comprises 13 residues. The CDR3 nucleotides are TGCGCCAGCAGGCTCCCTAGCGGGAGGGCCCAGTATTTT. This codes for CASRLPSGRAQYF.

This clonotype was seen many times. The chain is built from TRBV20-1 and TRBJ1-2; D is possibly TRBD1 (5 bases). The V end lost 6 bases, the J end lost 3 bases, and 14 bases lay between the germline ends. The germline CDR1 and CDR2 sequences are DFQATT and SNEGSKA (reference sequence). This CDR3 comprises 13 residues. In DNA, the CDR3 is TGCAGTGCAAATCAGGGTTATGACTATGGCTACACCTTC. This codes for CSANQGYDYGYTF.

This clonotype has at least ten counts. This rearrangement joins TRBV4-1 to TRBJ2-1; D not resolved. This CDR3 contains 14 residues. CDR1 and CDR2 from the germline V gene are MGHRA and YSYEKL. V was shortened by 0 bases and J by 1 base, with 4 bases between the two germline ends. CDR3 region: CASSQDTSYNEQFF. The CDR3 coding sequence is TGCGCCAGCAGCCAAGATACGTCCTACAATGAGCAGTTCTTC.